Each of the 24 T cell receptor beta chains below was sequenced from the same sample in a study of blood T cell repertoires in COVID-19 (dated by TCRdb to about 2020). Library preparation employed the immunoSEQ multiplex PCR assay. TCRdb holds this immuneACCESS table with in-frame rearrangements only. Some clones are missing; in checked studies, unresolved V genes explain under half, and the rest has no known cause. The sample contains some 460,000 clones, around 89% of them found a single time. The top ten hold roughly 4% of the sample. Sequencing was performed on peripheral blood. These receptors originate from a woman in her thirties with acute or convalescent COVID-19.

V gene TRBV10-3 combines with J gene TRBJ1-3, with D perhaps matching TRBD1 (5 bases). Trimming removed 4 bases at V and 0 bases at J, with 13 bases between. CDR3 length: 16 amino acids. Germline V gives CDR1 ENHRY, CDR2 SYGVKD. The CDR3 DNA reads TGTGCCATCAGTGGGGGCACAACGGCCTCTGGAAACACCATATATTTT. Translated: CAISGGTTASGNTIYF.

The rearrangement uses TRBV30 and TRBJ2-3, with TRBD1 matching over 9 bases. Trimming at V came to 5 bases and at J to 1 base, leaving 10 bases not matched to a gene. Germline V lookup: CDR1 GTSNPN, CDR2 SVGIG (reference sequence). The length of the CDR3 is 16 residues. CDR3 DNA sequence: TGTGCCTGGGACCGACAGGGGGGGTTTGGCACAGATACGCAGTATTTT. This sequence encodes CAWDRQGGFGTDTQYF.

The chain is built from TRBV30 and TRBJ1-4, with TRBD1 identical over 9 bases. Germline CDR1 GTSNPN, CDR2 SVGIG (reference sequence). CDR3 length equals 14 residues. After removal of 5 bases from V and 8 bases from J, the junction contained 9 bases not matched to a gene. This CDR3 reads CAWSPGQGMEKLFF. The CDR3 bases are TGTGCCTGGTCACCGGGACAGGGTATGGAAAAACTGTTTTTT.

The chain links TRBV5-1 to TRBJ1-1, with D maybe TRBD1 (6 bases). Germline CDR1 and CDR2: SGHRS and YFSETQ. With 4 bases removed from V and 2 bases from J, the gap between germline ends came to 15 bases. The CDR3 is made up of 15 amino acids. CDR3 bases: TGCGCCAGCAGCCTAGGAGGACAGCGTAACACTGAAGCTTTCTTT. This encodes CASSLGGQRNTEAFF.

The chain joins TRBV7-9 to TRBJ2-7; D is ambiguous. CDR1 is SEHNR and CDR2 is FQNEAQ in the germline V gene (reference sequence). CDR3 size: 15 residues. V lost 1 base and J 2 bases, leaving 12 bases between the germline ends. DNA for the CDR3: TGTGCCAGCAGCTTAGAACGCGGAATGGCCTACGAGCAGTACTTC. It yields the protein CASSLERGMAYEQYF.

The chain carries TRBV6-6 and TRBJ1-2, with D hard to call. From germline, CDR1 is MNHNY and CDR2 SVGAGI (reference sequence). Trimming removed 0 bases from V and 6 bases from J, with 14 bases in between. CDR3 length: 15 residues. The CDR3 loop reads CASSYSRVGSNGYTF. The CDR3, as DNA: TGTGCCAGCAGTTACTCACGGGTTGGATCTAATGGCTACACCTTC.

The V call is TRBV25-1, the J call TRBJ1-2, with unresolved D. The germline V gene encodes CDR1 MGHDK and CDR2 SYGVNS. Trimming left V 7 bases short and J 4 bases short, with 10 bases between. This CDR3 spans 12 amino acids. CDR3 region: CASKRRTYGYTF. CDR3 coding DNA: TGTGCCAGCAAACGGAGAACCTATGGCTACACCTTC.

Notes on this clone: This sample includes further DNA sequences coding for the same CDR3. The rearrangement links TRBV5-1 to TRBJ2-6, with D maybe TRBD1 (5 bases). The germline CDR1 and CDR2 sequences are SGHRS and YFSETQ. The CDR3 runs to 15 residues. V lost 4 bases and J 1 base, leaving 9 bases between the germline ends. As DNA, the CDR3 is TGCGCCAGCAGCCCGACAGCTTCTGGGGCCAACGTCCTGACTTTC. Translating gives CASSPTASGANVLTF.

The CDR3 region is CASSLGVGSYEQYF. The CDR3 DNA reads TGTGCCAGCAGCCTCGGGGTCGGAAGCTACGAGCAGTACTTC. The chain carries TRBV6-5 and TRBJ2-7, with a tentative D call TRBD2 (5 bases). The germline V gene has CDR1 MNHEY and CDR2 SVGAGI. V was cut by 6 bases and J by 3 bases, with 15 bases left in between. This CDR3 is built from 14 residues.

The chain employs TRBV4-1 and TRBJ2-1; 7 positions match TRBD1. The germline CDR1 and CDR2 sequences are MGHRA and YSYEKL. V was pared by 3 bases and J by 4 bases, with 6 bases of the junction left unmatched. The CDR3 has 15 residues. CDR3 sequence: CASSHTGTAYNEQFF. CDR3 nucleotide sequence: TGCGCCAGCAGCCATACCGGGACAGCATACAATGAGCAGTTCTTC.

The sample holds one count of this clone. This chain connects TRBV7-9 to TRBJ1-1; the D gene is possibly TRBD1 (5 bases). Deletions cut 4 bases from V and 5 bases from J, with 8 bases between. The CDR3 consists of 12 residues. CDR1 SEHNR and CDR2 FQNEAQ come from the germline V gene (reference sequence). In nucleotides, the CDR3 is TGTGCCAGCAGCTCAGGGTTTACTGAAGCTTTCTTT. Translation: CASSSGFTEAFF. The full variable domain, its missing parts supplied by reference TRBV7-9 and TRBJ1-1, is DTGVSQNPRHKITKRGQNVTFRCDPISEHNRLYWYRQTLGQGPEFLTYFQNEAQLEKSRLLSDRFSAERPKGSFSTLEIQRTEQGDSAMYLCASSSGFTEAFFGQGTRLTVV.

A note on this clone: The sample contains more than one DNA sequence encoding this CDR3. The chain joins TRBV5-6 to TRBJ2-5; D is perhaps TRBD1 (6 bases). V was shortened by 4 bases and J by 1 base, with 11 bases between the two germline ends. Germline lookup yields CDR1 SGHDT and CDR2 YYEEEE. This CDR3 spans 14 amino acids. The CDR3 DNA follows: TGTGCCAGCAGCCTGGGACACAGCCAAGAGACCCAGTACTTC. Protein product: CASSLGHSQETQYF. Filled out from reference TRBV5-6 and TRBJ2-5, the complete variable domain reads DAGVTQSPTHLIKTRGQQVTLRCSPKSGHDTVSWYQQALGQGPQFIFQYYEEEERQRGNFPDRFSGHQFPNYSSELNVNALLLGDSALYLCASSLGHSQETQYFGPGTRLLVL.

Written as DNA, the CDR3 is TGTGCCAGCAGATCTTACAGGAATCAGCCCCAGCATTTT. It yields the protein CASRSYRNQPQHF. The chain has TRBV12-3 or TRBV12-4 and TRBJ1-5, with D tentatively TRBD1 (5 bases). V lost 6 bases and J 4 bases, leaving 10 bases between the germline ends. This CDR3 spans 13 amino acids.

V is TRBV2 and J is TRBJ2-2; D is uncertain. CDR3 size: 13 residues. Trimming removed 6 bases from V and 8 bases from J, with 13 bases in between. CDR1 SNHLY and CDR2 FYNNEI come from the germline V gene. The CDR3 reads CASRLHREGELFF. The CDR3 nucleotides are TGTGCCAGCAGACTACACCGAGAGGGGGAGCTGTTTTTT.

This chain links TRBV15 with TRBJ1-2, with TRBD1 as a possible D gene (6 bases). CDR3 length equals 15 residues. The V end was cut by 1 base, the J end by 6 bases, with 15 bases between. Germline CDR1 and CDR2: LNHNV and YYDKDF (reference sequence). The CDR3 loop reads CATSRGRDTGNGYTF. DNA for the CDR3: TGTGCCACCAGCAGAGGCCGGGACACAGGAAATGGCTACACCTTC.

There are a few counts of this clone. The chain is built from TRBV6-1 and TRBJ2-1; TRBD2 agrees at 9 bases. The CDR3 extends over 16 amino acids. V was pared by 2 bases and J by 8 bases, with 10 bases of the junction left unmatched. CDR1 MNHNS and CDR2 SASEGT come from the germline V gene. CDR3 nucleotides: TGTGCCAGCAGTGAACCCGCCGGGACTAGCTTGGATGAGCAGTTCTTC. Translated, it gives CASSEPAGTSLDEQFF.

The chain has TRBV10-3 and TRBJ2-3, with D possibly TRBD2 on 6 matching bases. Per the germline V gene, CDR1 is ENHRY and CDR2 is SYGVKD. V lost 3 bases and J lost 8, with 18 bases in between. The CDR3 length is 15 residues. As DNA, the CDR3 is TGTGCCATCAGTGAACGGGACTCGGCTCCCGGTACGCAGTATTTT. Amino acids: CAISERDSAPGTQYF.

This clone is a singleton in its sample. The chain is built from TRBV5-1 and TRBJ2-5; 12 bases are a match to TRBD2. V shed 5 bases, J shed 5 bases, and the junction held 7 bases outside the gene matches. Germline V lookup: CDR1 SGHRS, CDR2 YFSETQ. CDR3 size: 15 residues. CDR3 protein: CASRASGGAGETQYF. Written as DNA, the CDR3 is TGCGCCAGCAGAGCTAGCGGGGGGGCAGGTGAGACCCAGTACTTC.

The chain carries TRBV5-4 and TRBJ1-3; 9 bases line up with TRBD1. The V gene's germline CDR1 is SGHNT and CDR2 YYREEE (reference sequence). Germline trimming cut 4 bases from V and 3 bases from J; bases unmatched to any gene: 8. The CDR3 has 16 amino acids. CDR3 protein: CASSAGQGINGNTIYF. CDR3 nucleotides: TGTGCCAGCAGCGCGGGACAGGGAATCAATGGAAACACCATATATTTT.

V and J are TRBV21-1 and TRBJ2-7; the tabulated D call, TRBD2, remains unverified against the DNA. TRBV21-1 is a known pseudogene. CDR3 length: 15 amino acids. The CDR3 DNA reads as TGTGCCGTTCCAAACGAGGGAGGGGCCAGCCGCGAGCAGTACTTC. Protein sequence: CAVPNEGGASREQYF.

V is TRBV13 and J is TRBJ2-5, with 8 bases aligning to TRBD2. With V trimmed by 5 bases and J by 6 bases, 11 bases remained unmatched. The CDR3 is 15 amino acids. The germline CDR1 and CDR2 sequences are PRHDT and FYEKMQ (reference sequence). In DNA, the CDR3 is TGTGCCAGCAGCCCCTCGGGTAGCGGGGTTAAGACCCAGTACTTC. This encodes CASSPSGSGVKTQYF. The whole variable domain, filled in from reference TRBV13 and TRBJ2-5, reads AAGVIQSPRHLIKEKRETATLKCYPIPRHDTVYWYQQGPGQDPQFLISFYEKMQSDKGSIPDRFSAQQFSDYHSELNMSSLELGDSALYFCASSPSGSGVKTQYFGPGTRLLVL.

The chain is built from TRBV7-9 and TRBJ2-2; D unresolved. The V end lost 8 bases, the J end lost 6 bases, and 4 bases lay between the germline ends. The CDR3 spans 10 residues. Germline V gene lookup returns CDR1 SEHNR and CDR2 FQNEAQ (reference sequence). Here the CDR3 DNA reads TGTGCCAGCCGTCCCGGGGAGCTGTTTTTT. Its translation is CASRPGELFF.

The CDR3 spells CASKRTGESNQPQHF. The CDR3 nucleotides are TGTGCCAGCAAACGGACAGGGGAAAGCAATCAGCCCCAGCATTTT. The chain has TRBV2 and TRBJ1-5; 9 bases are a match to TRBD1. CDR1 is SNHLY and CDR2 is FYNNEI in the germline V gene. The CDR3 is made up of 15 amino acids. V gave up 7 bases and J gave up 1 base; unmatched junction bases: 5.

The CDR3 DNA reads as TGTGCCAGCAGCAAGGGACTCCCCCAAGAGACCCAGTACTTC. This encodes CASSKGLPQETQYF. The chain has TRBV7-3 and TRBJ2-5; maybe TRBD2 (6 bases). The germline V and J ends were trimmed by 5 bases and 1 base, with 11 bases remaining between them. The CDR3 is made up of 14 amino acids. Looked up from germline, CDR1 is SGHTA and CDR2 is FQGTGA.